This T cell receptor (beta chain) was obtained from a study of CD8+ T cells in alopecia areata (dated by TCRdb to 2017 to 2018). At the level of the whole study: The treated patients, all with moderate-to-severe alopecia areata, were enrolled in an open-label pilot trial of oral tofacitinib given at 5 to 10 mg twice daily. Scalp tissue and sorted CD4+ and CD8+ peripheral blood T cells from patchy and totalis/universalis alopecia areata patients and from healthy controls were covered by human TCRbeta sequencing. RNA was obtained with the PAXgene miRNA kit for fixed scalp, the miRNeasy kit for PBMCs, and the RNeasy kit for mouse skin. Clonality in the scalp was compared among normal scalp (n=4), patchy alopecia areata scalp (n=8), and alopecia totalis/universalis scalp (n=8). Biopsies were taken from tofacitinib-treated patients at baseline and at 4 and 24 weeks of treatment, and a later scalp biopsy was taken in several of the tofacitinib-treated patients. TCRbeta CDR3 regions were amplified by immunoSEQ multiplex PCR with 35 Vbeta forward and 13 Jbeta reverse primers. Patients stayed on tofacitinib for 6 to 18 months and then had 6 months of follow-up off drug so that delayed response and recurrence could be assessed. To study T cell clonal expansion in alopecia areata, the researchers applied high-throughput TCRbeta sequencing to both the C3H/HeJ mouse model and human patients. Disease severity in treated patients was measured with the SALT score, which quantifies the percentage of affected scalp surface area. The full study reports these points: During tofacitinib treatment, many expanded lesional clones remained in scalp and blood, and this persistence may partly explain relapse after treatment is stopped. Lesional scalp, especially in alopecia totalis/universalis, showed higher clonality and more expanded CD8+ clones than normal scalp, suggesting antigenic drive. The treated cohort was small, with a single nonresponder, so links between baseline CD8+ expansion and response need larger studies. Unlike mouse skin, which is dominated by gammadelta T cells, normal human skin has resident alphabeta T cells that are also sequenced, and this complicates analysis of the scalp TCR repertoire. Shared TCR sequences between patients were less evident than in mice, which may be partly attributable to HLA diversity in the patient population. Scalp clonality and the number of expanded CD8+ clones among the top 100 scalp clones were significantly decreased by tofacitinib.

Library preparation employed the immunoSEQ multiplex PCR assay. RNA was extracted from all samples and reverse transcribed into cDNA, which served as template for TCR sequencing. SuperScript III was used for first-strand cDNA synthesis, primed with a 2:1 mix of oligo-dT and random hexamers. Amplification bias was assessed with a synthetic immune receptor repertoire, and residual bias was removed computationally. Turning to the authors' computational methods: Raw reads were preprocessed to remove errors, and CDR3 was defined according to IMGT conventions as the region from the conserved cysteine to phenylalanine. Clonality was computed as 1 minus the Shannon entropy, with the entropy normalized by log2 of the number of productive unique TCRs. Whether each scalp clone was CD4 or CD8 was inferred by checking scalp TCRbeta sequences against the CD4 and CD8 repertoires from sorted blood. Sourced from immuneACCESS, this table was stored by TCRdb with only in-frame sequences that have V and J called. A share of the clones is absent; for the studies checked, an unresolved V gene accounts for under half, and the remainder has no known explanation. The DNA gave D and trimming, while V, J and clone size come from that table. Here the sample has around 99,000 clones; less than 90% occur a single time. The ten biggest clones cover 24% of the sample.

Note on this clone: The antigen it recognizes is unknown. Base quality data are lacking; no much larger clone is found one base away.

This specimen's time point label, interpreted: around 26 weeks on oral tofacitinib. This specimen's treatment or condition label, per the study, means: oral pan-JAK inhibitor, 5-10 mg twice daily. Lesional scalp punch biopsies and peripheral blood were obtained from alopecia areata patients. After PBMCs were isolated by density centrifugation and stained for CD3, CD4 and CD8, a FACSAria was used to sort CD4+ and CD8+ T cells. V is clipped by 5 bases and J by 0 bases, and the sequence between their germline boundaries is 8 bases long. In the germline V gene (reference sequence), CDR1 corresponds to SEHNR and CDR2 to FQNEAQ. Reading from cysteine to phenylalanine, the CDR3 counts 14 amino acids. CDR3 DNA only is kept here, 42 bases in frame from base 1.

The receptor was isolated from a human donor with alopecia areata. The V and J genes are TRBV7-9 and TRBJ2-1; no D segment can be confidently identified. The specimen comprised CD8+ T cells sorted from blood, sampled at week 24, from a patient treated with tofacitinib. The CDR3 in this case is CASSPIRSYNEQFF. Read as DNA, the sequence is TGTGCCAGCAGCCCCATCCGCTCCTACAATGAGCAGTTCTTC.